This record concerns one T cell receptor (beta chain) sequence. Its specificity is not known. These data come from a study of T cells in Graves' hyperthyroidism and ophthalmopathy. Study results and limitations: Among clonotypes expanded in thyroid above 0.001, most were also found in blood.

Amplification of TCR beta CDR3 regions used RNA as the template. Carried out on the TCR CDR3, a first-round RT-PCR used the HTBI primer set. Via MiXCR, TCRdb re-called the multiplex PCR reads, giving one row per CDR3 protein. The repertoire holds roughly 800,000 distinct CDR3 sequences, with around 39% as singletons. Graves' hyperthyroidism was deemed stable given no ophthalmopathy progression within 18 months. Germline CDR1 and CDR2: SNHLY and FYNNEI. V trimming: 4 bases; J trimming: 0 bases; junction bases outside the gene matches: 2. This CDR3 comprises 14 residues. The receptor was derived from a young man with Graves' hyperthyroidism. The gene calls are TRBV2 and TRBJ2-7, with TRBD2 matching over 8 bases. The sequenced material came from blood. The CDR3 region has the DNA TGTGCCAGCAGTGGTGGGACTAGCTCCTACGAGCAGTACTTC. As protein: CASSGGTSSYEQYF.